This entry is about one T cell receptor (beta chain). Its antigen is not known. Noted treatment: some 19 received Ad26.COV2.S at low or high dose, single or two shots; about 5 received placebo; per-sample allocation not given. At day 63 after the first vaccine or placebo injection, samples were drawn. Clones were sequenced by immunoSEQ multiplex PCR, and TCRdb holds only the in-frame ones, with some missing. Among approximately 300,000 clones listed, 85% were seen once. This CDR3 has 15 amino acids. After removal of 5 bases from V and 6 bases from J, the junction contained 9 bases not matched to a gene. The germline CDR1 and CDR2 sequences are SGHTA and FQGTGA. These data come from a study of Ad26.COV2.S vaccination and SARS-CoV-2 variants. The study, taken as a whole, reports: Total T cell responses were possibly underestimated by TCR breadth and depth analyses. Considerable breadth of spike-specific CD8+ and CD4+ T cell responses has reportedly been documented following vaccination.

The sequencing here drew on peripheral blood, taken in a trial of Ad26.COV2.S vaccine versus placebo. The clonotype comes from a person between 18 and 59 years old who received the Ad26.COV2.S COVID-19 vaccine or a placebo. The chain employs TRBV7-3 and TRBJ2-1, with 8 nucleotides matching TRBD1. CDR3 in amino acids: CASSRTGIGLNEQFF. Written as DNA, the CDR3 is TGTGCCAGCAGCCGGACAGGGATTGGTCTCAATGAGCAGTTCTTC.